Shown below are 6 T cell receptor beta chains from a single sample sequenced in a study of shared clonotypes between healthy human individuals (dated by TCRdb to 2018 to 2020). Libraries came from the immunoSEQ multiplex PCR assay. What TCRdb holds here is the immuneACCESS table cut down to in-frame rearrangements. Part of the clones is not present; checked against another copy, under half of the missing clones reflect an unresolved V gene, and the others are unexplained. Counted in this sample were approximately 2.3 million clones; just over 90% of them appeared once. The top ten clones comprise 0.39% of the sample. What was sequenced was naive CD4+ T cells from PBMCs. According to the study, the label for this sample's cell subset or site signals: CD45RA+ positively selected. The receptors were gathered from a man aged 18 to 29 in good health. Some clones in this sample may be carry-over from other donors' samples.

V gene TRBV28 combines with J gene TRBJ1-1, with D unresolved. Germline assignment: CDR1 MDHEN and CDR2 SYDVKM. V shed 7 bases and J shed 6 bases, with 18 bases lying between them. This CDR3 has 14 amino acids. This chain's CDR3 is CASTAMDVQPEAFF. The CDR3 nucleotides are TGTGCCAGCACCGCGATGGATGTCCAACCTGAAGCTTTCTTT.

The chain combines TRBV14 with TRBJ1-2; D gene ambiguous. The CDR3 length is 18 residues. Germline lookup yields CDR1 SGHDN and CDR2 FVKESK. Trimming removed 1 base at V and 3 bases at J, with 21 bases between. Here the CDR3 DNA reads TGTGCCAGCAGCCAAGTAAGATACGAGACACCGGACGACTATGGCTACACCTTC. Its translation: CASSQVRYETPDDYGYTF.

The genes are TRBV5-4 and TRBJ2-1; 9 bases match TRBD2. This CDR3 is 16 amino acids long. Germline CDR1 SGHNT, CDR2 YYREEE (reference sequence). The trim removed 3 bases at V and 3 bases at J, leaving 7 bases unmatched. The CDR3 sequence: CASSSGTSSGYNEQFF. The CDR3 DNA reads TGTGCCAGCAGCTCCGGGACTAGCAGTGGCTACAATGAGCAGTTCTTC.

The chain has TRBV11-1 and TRBJ2-1; D is unclear. Germline values: CDR1 SGHAT, CDR2 FQDESV (reference sequence). The CDR3 covers 13 residues. Deletions cut 3 bases from V and 8 bases from J, with 11 bases between. CDR3 sequence reads: CASSFELADEQFF. The CDR3 region has the DNA TGTGCCAGCAGCTTTGAACTTGCCGATGAGCAGTTCTTC.

The chain has TRBV20-1 and TRBJ2-5; D gene uncertain. The CDR3 has 11 residues. Germline lookup yields CDR1 DFQATT and CDR2 SNEGSKA (reference sequence). The CDR3 sequence is CSKFREETQYF. CDR3 nucleotide sequence: TGCAGCAAATTCCGCGAAGAGACCCAGTACTTC.

The J gene is TRBJ2-5, the V gene TRBV6-6; possibly TRBD2 for D (5 bases). The CDR3 is made up of 11 amino acids. Trimming cost V 6 bases and J 13 bases, with 15 bases left between them. CDR1 and CDR2 from the germline V gene are MNHNY and SVGAGI (reference sequence). The CDR3 nucleotides are TGTGCCAGCAGCCCTTCGGGGTTGTGGTACTTC. Translation: CASSPSGLWYF.